This T cell receptor beta chain is from a study of blood T cell repertoires in COVID-19. About the research overall: Acute and convalescent COVID-19 samples came from the United States, Italy and Spain.

Germline trimming cut 1 base from V and 2 bases from J; bases unmatched to any gene: 7. Germline values: CDR1 SGHKS, CDR2 YYEKEE (reference sequence). This CDR3 has 16 amino acids. TCRdb's copy holds only in-frame clones and misses some; the assay was immunoSEQ multiplex PCR. This table has approximately 120,000 clones, over 75% appearing once. The rearrangement uses TRBV5-5 and TRBJ2-5; TRBD1 matches 8 bases. The receptor's source is a man aged 80 or over with active or convalescent COVID-19. Sequenced sample: peripheral blood. The CDR3 loop reads CASSLPRTGRQETQYF. Here the CDR3 DNA reads TGTGCCAGCAGCTTGCCTCGGACAGGGCGACAAGAGACCCAGTACTTC. The full variable domain, in which reference TRBV5-5 and TRBJ2-5 provide the parts outside the CDR3, is DAGVTQSPTHLIKTRGQQVTLRCSPISGHKSVSWYQQVLGQGPQFIFQYYEKEERGRGNFPDRFSARQFPNYSSELNVNALLLGDSALYLCASSLPRTGRQETQYFGPGTRLLVL.